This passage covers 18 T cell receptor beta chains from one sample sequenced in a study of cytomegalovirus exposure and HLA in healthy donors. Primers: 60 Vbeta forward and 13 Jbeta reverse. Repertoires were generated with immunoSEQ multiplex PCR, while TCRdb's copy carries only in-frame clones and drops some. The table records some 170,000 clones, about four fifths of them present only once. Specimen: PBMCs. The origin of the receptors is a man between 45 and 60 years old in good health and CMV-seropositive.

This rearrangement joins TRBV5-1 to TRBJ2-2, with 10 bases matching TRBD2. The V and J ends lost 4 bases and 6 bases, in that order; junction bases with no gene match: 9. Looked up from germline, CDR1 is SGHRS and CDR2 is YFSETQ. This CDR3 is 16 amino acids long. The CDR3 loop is CASSEEVAGGPGELFF. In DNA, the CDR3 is TGCGCCAGCAGCGAGGAGGTAGCGGGAGGCCCCGGGGAGCTGTTTTTT.

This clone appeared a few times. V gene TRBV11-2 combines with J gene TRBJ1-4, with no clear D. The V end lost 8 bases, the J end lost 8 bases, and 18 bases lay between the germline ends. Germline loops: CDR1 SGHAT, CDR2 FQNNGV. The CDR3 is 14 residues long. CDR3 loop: CASSMGQVEEKLFF. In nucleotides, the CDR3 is TGTGCCAGCTCGATGGGTCAGGTCGAGGAAAAACTGTTTTTT.

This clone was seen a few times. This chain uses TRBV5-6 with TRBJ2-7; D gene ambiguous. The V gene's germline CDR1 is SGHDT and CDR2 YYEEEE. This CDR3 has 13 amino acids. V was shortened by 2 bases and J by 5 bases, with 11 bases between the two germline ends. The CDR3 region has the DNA TGTGCCAGCAGCTTTTTTCAGGCCCACGAGCAGTACTTC. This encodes CASSFFQAHEQYF.

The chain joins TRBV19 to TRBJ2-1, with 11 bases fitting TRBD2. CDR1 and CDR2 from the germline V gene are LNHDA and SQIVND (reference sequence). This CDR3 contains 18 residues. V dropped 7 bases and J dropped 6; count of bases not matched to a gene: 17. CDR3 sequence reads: CASTPLAGGPMPVNEQFF. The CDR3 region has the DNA TGTGCCAGTACCCCGCTAGCGGGAGGTCCGATGCCTGTCAATGAGCAGTTCTTC.

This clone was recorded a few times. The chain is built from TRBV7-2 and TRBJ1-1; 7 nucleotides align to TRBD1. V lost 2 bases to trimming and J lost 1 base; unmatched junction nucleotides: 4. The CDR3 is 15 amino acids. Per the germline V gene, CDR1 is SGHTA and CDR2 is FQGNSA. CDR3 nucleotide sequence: TGTGCCAGCAGCTTACAGGGGGTGGGGAACACTGAAGCTTTCTTT. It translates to CASSLQGVGNTEAFF.

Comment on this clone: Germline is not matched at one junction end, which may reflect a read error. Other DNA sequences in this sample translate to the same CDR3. CDR3 DNA sequence: TGCGCCAGCAGCTTATATTTTTTGGGACAAGGCAATCAGCCCCAGCATTTT. The encoded protein is CASSLYFLGQGNQPQHF. This sequence joins TRBV7-2 and TRBJ1-5; D is perhaps TRBD1 (6 bases). The CDR3 loop spans 17 amino acids. Germline lookup yields CDR1 SGHTA and CDR2 FQGNSA. Drawing the rest from reference TRBV7-2 and TRBJ1-5, the complete variable domain is GAGVSQSPSNKVTEKGKDVELRCDPISGHTALYWYRQSLGQGLEFLIYFQGNSAPDKSGLPSDRFSAERTGGSVSTLTIQRTQQEDSAVYLCASSLYFLGQGNQPQHFGDGTRLSIL.

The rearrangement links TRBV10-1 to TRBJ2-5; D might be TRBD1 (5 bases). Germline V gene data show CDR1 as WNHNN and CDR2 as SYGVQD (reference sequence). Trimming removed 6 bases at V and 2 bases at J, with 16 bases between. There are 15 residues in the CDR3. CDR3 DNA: TGCGCCAGCAGAGGGGTATATGTCTTTCAAGAGACCCAGTACTTC. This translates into CASRGVYVFQETQYF.

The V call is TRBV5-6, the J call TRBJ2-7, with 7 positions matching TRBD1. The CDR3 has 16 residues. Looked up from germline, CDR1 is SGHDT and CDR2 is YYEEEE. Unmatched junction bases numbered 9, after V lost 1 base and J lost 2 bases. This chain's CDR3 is CASSLFSRGFPYEQYF. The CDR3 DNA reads TGTGCCAGCAGCTTGTTTTCCAGGGGGTTTCCCTACGAGCAGTACTTC. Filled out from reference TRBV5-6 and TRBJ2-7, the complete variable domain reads DAGVTQSPTHLIKTRGQQVTLRCSPKSGHDTVSWYQQALGQGPQFIFQYYEEEERQRGNFPDRFSGHQFPNYSSELNVNALLLGDSALYLCASSLFSRGFPYEQYFGPGTRLTVT.

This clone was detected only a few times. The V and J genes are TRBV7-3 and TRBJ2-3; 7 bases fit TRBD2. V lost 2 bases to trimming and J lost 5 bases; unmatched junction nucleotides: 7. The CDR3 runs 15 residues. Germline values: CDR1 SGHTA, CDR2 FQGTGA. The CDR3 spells CASSLRPGEGDTQYF. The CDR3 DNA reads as TGTGCCAGCAGCTTACGGCCTGGGGAGGGAGATACGCAGTATTTT. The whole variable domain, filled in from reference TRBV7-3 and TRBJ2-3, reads GAGVSQTPSNKVTEKGKYVELRCDPISGHTALYWYRQSLGQGPEFLIYFQGTGAADDSGLPNDRFFAVRPEGSVSTLKIQRTERGDSAVYLCASSLRPGEGDTQYFGPGTRLTVL.

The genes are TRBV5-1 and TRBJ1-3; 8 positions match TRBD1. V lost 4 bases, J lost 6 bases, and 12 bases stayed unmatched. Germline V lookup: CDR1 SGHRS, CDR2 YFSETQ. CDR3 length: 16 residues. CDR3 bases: TGCGCCAGCAGCCGATATCTACAGGGGGTGGAAAACACCATATATTTT. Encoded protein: CASSRYLQGVENTIYF.

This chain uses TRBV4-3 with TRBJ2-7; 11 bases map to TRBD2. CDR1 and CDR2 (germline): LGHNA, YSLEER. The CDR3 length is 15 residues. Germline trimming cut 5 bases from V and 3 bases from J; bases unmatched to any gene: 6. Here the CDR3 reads CASSEGLADHYEQYF. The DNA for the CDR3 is TGCGCCAGCAGCGAGGGACTAGCGGATCACTACGAGCAGTACTTC.

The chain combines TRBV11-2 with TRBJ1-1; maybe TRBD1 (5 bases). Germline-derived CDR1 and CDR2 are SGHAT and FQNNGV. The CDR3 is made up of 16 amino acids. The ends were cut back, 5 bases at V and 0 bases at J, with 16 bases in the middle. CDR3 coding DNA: TGTGCCAGCAGCCCGGGTGGGGGGATCATGAACACTGAAGCTTTCTTT. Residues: CASSPGGGIMNTEAFF.

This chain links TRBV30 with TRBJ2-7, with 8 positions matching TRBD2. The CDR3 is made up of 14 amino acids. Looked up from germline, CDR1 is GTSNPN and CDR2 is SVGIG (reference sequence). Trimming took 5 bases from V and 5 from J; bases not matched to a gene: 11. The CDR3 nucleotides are TGTGCCTGGGCCCGCGGGGGGCCGATGGACGAGCAGTACTTC. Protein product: CAWARGGPMDEQYF.

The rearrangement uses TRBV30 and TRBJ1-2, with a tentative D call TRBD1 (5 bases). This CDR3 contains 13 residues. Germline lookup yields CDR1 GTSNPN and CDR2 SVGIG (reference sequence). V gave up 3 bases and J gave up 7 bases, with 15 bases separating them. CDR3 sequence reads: CAWSGTGDGGYTF. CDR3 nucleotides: TGTGCCTGGAGCGGGACTGGCGACGGTGGCTACACCTTC. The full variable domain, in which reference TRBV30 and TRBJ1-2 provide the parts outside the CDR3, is SQTIHQWPATLVQPVGSPLSLECTVEGTSNPNLYWYRQAAGRGLQLLFYSVGIGQISSEVPQNLSASRPQDRQFILSSKKLLLSDSGFYLCAWSGTGDGGYTFGSGTRLTVV.

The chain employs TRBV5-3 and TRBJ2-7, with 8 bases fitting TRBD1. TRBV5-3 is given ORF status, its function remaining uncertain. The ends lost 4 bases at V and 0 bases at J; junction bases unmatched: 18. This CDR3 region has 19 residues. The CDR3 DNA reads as TGTGCCAGAAGCCCCCGTAAACTGACAGGGGCTGAGAGCTCCTACGAGCAGTACTTC. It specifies CARSPRKLTGAESSYEQYF.

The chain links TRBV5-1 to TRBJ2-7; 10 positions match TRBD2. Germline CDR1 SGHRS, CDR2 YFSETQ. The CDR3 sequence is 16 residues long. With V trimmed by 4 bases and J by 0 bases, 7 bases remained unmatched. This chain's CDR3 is CASSPSGRVSSYEQYF. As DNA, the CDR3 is TGCGCCAGCAGCCCCAGCGGGAGGGTGAGCTCCTACGAGCAGTACTTC.

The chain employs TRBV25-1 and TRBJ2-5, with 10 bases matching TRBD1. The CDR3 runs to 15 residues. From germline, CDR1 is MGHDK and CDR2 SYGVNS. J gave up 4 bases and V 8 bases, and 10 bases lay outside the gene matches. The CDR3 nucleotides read TGTGCCAGCCGGGGGGGACAGGGGATTGGAGAGACCCAGTACTTC. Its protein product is CASRGGQGIGETQYF.

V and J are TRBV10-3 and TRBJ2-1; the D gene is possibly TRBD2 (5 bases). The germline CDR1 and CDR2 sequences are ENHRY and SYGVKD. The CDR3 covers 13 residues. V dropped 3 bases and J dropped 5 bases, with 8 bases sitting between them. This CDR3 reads CAISDAGDNEQFF. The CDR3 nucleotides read TGTGCCATCAGTGATGCCGGGGACAATGAGCAGTTCTTC.